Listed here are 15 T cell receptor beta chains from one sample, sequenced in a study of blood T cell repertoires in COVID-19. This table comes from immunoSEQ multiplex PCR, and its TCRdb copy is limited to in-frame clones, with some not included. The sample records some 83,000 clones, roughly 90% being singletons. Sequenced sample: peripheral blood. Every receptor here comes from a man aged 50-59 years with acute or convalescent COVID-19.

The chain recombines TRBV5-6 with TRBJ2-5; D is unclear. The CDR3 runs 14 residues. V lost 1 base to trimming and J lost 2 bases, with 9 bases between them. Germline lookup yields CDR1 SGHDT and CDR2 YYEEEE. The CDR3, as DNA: TGTGCCAGCAGCTTGTCTCCTACTCAAGAGACCCAGTACTTC. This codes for CASSLSPTQETQYF.

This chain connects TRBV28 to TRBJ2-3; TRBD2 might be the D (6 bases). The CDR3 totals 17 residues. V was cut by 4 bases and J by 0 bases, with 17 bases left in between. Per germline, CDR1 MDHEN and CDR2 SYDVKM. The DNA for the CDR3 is TGTGCCAGCAGTTACCCAGGGATAGGGACTAGCACAGATACGCAGTATTTT. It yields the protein CASSYPGIGTSTDTQYF.

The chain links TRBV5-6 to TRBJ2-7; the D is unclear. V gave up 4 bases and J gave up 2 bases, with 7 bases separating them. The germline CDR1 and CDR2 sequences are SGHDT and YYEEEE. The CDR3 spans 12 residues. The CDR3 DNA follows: TGTGCCAGCAGCCGCGGTACCTACGAGCAGTACTTC. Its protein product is CASSRGTYEQYF.

The CDR3 DNA is TGTGCCAGCTGTAGCGGGAGTTCCTACGAGCAGTACTTC. It encodes CASCSGSSYEQYF. This sequence joins TRBV28 and TRBJ2-7; TRBD2 agrees at 9 bases. The trim removed 8 bases at V and 1 base at J, leaving 3 bases unmatched. This CDR3 is 13 amino acids long. Per germline, CDR1 MDHEN and CDR2 SYDVKM.

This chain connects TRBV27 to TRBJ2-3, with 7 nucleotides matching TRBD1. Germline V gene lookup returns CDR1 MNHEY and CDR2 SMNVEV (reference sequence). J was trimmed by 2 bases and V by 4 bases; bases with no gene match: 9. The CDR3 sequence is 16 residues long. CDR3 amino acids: CASSSGQVLLTDTQYF. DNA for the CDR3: TGTGCCAGCAGTTCCGGACAGGTACTACTCACAGATACGCAGTATTTT.

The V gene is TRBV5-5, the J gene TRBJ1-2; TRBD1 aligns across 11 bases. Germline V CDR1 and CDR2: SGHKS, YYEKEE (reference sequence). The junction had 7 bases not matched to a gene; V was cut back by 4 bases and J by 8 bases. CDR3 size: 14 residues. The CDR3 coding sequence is TGTGCCAGCAGCATGGACAGGGGGCTTTGGGGCTACACCTTC. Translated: CASSMDRGLWGYTF.

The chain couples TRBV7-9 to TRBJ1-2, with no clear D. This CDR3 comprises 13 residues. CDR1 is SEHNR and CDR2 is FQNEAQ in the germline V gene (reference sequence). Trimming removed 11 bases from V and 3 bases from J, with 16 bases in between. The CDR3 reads CAASVRQDYGYTF. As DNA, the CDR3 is TGTGCCGCCTCAGTTCGGCAGGACTATGGCTACACCTTC.

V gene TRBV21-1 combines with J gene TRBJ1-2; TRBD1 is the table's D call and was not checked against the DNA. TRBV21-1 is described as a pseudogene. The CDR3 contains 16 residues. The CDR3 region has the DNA TGTGCCAGCAGCAGAAGGGGCCGTTTATGGCCCCATGGCTACACCTTC. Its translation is CASSRRGRLWPHGYTF.

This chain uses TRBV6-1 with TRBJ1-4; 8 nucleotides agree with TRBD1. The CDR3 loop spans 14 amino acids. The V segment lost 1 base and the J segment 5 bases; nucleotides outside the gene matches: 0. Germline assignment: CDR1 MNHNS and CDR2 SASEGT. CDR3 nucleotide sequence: TGTGCCAGCAGTGAAGGGACAGGGAATGAAAAACTGTTTTTT. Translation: CASSEGTGNEKLFF.

In DNA form, the CDR3 reads TGTGCCACCAGCAGGGGACTAGCGGGAGTGTCGGATACGCAGTATTTT. Residues: CATSRGLAGVSDTQYF. V gene TRBV15 combines with J gene TRBJ2-3; 14 bases are a match to TRBD2. From germline, CDR1 is LNHNV and CDR2 YYDKDF (reference sequence). V gave up 3 bases and J gave up 6 bases; unmatched junction bases: 5. The length of the CDR3 is 16 residues.

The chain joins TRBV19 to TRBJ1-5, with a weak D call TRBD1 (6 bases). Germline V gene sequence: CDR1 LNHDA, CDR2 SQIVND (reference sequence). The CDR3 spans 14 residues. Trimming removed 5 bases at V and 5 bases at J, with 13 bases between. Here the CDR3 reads CASSPRGGHQPQHF. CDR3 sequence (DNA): TGTGCCAGTAGTCCCCGAGGGGGTCATCAGCCCCAGCATTTT. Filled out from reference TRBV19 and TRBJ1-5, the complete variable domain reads DGGITQSPKYLFRKEGQNVTLSCEQNLNHDAMYWYRQDPGQGLRLIYYSQIVNDFQKGDIAEGYSVSREKKESFPLTVTSAQKNPTAFYLCASSPRGGHQPQHFGDGTRLSIL.

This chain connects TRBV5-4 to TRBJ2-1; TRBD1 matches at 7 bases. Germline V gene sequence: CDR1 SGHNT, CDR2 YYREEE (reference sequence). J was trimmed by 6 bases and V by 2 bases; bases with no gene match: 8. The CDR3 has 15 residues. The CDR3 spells CASSFPGQQFNEQFF. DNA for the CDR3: TGTGCCAGCAGCTTCCCGGGACAGCAATTCAATGAGCAGTTCTTC.

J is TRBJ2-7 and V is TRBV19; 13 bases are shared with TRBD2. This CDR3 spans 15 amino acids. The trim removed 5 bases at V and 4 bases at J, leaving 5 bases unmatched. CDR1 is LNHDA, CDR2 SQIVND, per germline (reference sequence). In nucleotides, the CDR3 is TGTGCCAGTAGTCCGAGGACTAGCGGGAGTTACGAGCAGTACTTC. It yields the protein CASSPRTSGSYEQYF.

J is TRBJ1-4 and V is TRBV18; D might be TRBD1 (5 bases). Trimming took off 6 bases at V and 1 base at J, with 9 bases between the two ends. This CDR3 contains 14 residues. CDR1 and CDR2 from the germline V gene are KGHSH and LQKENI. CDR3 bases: TGTGCCAGCTCCCCAGGGAGAACTAATGAAAAACTGTTTTTT. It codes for CASSPGRTNEKLFF.

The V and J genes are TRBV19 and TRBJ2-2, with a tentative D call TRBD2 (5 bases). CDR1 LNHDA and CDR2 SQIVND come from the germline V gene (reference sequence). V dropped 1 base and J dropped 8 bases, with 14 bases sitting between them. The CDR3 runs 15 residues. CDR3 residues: CASSIGAERWGELFF. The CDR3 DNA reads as TGTGCCAGTAGTATAGGGGCGGAGCGGTGGGGGGAGCTGTTTTTT.